This T cell receptor (beta chain) derives from a study of cytomegalovirus exposure and HLA in healthy donors. The CDR3 sequence is 12 residues long. CDR1 and CDR2 from the germline V gene are SNHLY and FYNNEI. PCR was performed using 60 Vbeta and 13 Jbeta primers. Sequencing used immunoSEQ multiplex PCR; TCRdb keeps in-frame clones, though not all of them. The data show about 190,000 clones, approximately 84% seen once. Sample: PBMCs. This clonotype originated in a boy aged 10-17 years in good health and CMV-seronegative. The chain carries TRBV2 and TRBJ2-2; D uncertain. DNA for the CDR3: TGTGGATGCAGCGCTAACACCGGGGAGCTGTTTTTT. It encodes CGCSANTGELFF.